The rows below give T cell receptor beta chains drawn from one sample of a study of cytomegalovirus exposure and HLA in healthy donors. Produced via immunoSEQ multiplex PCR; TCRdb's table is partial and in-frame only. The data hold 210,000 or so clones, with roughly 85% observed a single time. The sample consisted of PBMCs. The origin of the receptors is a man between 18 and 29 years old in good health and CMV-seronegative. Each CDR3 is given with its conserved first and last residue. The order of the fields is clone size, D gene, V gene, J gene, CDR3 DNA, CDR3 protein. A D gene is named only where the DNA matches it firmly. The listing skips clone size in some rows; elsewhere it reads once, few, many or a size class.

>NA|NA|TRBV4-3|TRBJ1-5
TGCGCCAGCAGCCAAGCCTCAATAGGTACAGCAAACAATCAGCCCCAGCATTTT
CASSQASIGTANNQPQHF
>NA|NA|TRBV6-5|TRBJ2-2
TGTGCCAGCAGCCCCGCGGGCGAAGTCAACGGGGAGCTGTTTTTT
CASSPAGEVNGELFF
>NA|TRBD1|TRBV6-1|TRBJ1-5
TGTGCCAGCAGTGCACAGGGGGCAAGCCAGCCCCAGCATTTT
CASSAQGASQPQHF
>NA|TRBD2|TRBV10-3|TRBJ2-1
TGTGCCATAAAGACTAGCGGGGGGGACAATGAGCAGTTCTTC
CAIKTSGGDNEQFF
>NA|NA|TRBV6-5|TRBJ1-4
TGTGCCAGCAGTTACGAGTCGGGGAGGGGTGAAAAACTGTTTTTT
CASSYESGRGEKLFF
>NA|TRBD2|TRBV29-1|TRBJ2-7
TGCAGCGTCGAAGCGGGGGGTTTCGAGCAGTACTTC
CSVEAGGFEQYF
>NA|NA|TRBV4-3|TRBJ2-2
TGCGCCAGCAGCCAAGATGCGGGGGCTCCCGGGGAGCTGTTTTTT
CASSQDAGAPGELFF
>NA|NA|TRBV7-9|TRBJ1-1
TGTGCCAGCAGCTTGGTCACAGGAGAGAACACTGAAGCTTTCTTT
CASSLVTGENTEAFF
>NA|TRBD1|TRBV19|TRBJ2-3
TGTGCCAGTAGTATGGTGACAGGGGCTGATACGCAGTATTTT
CASSMVTGADTQYF
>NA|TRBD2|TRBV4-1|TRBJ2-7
TGCGCCAGCAGCTCGGGACTAGCGTTAGCCTACGAGCAGTACTTC
CASSSGLALAYEQYF
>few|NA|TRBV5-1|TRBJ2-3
TGCGCCAGCGTAGAGCTAGGGGCAGGGACAGATACGCAGTATTTT
CASVELGAGTDTQYF
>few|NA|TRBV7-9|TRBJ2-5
TGTTCCAGCAGCTTCGGACTAGAGACCCAGTACTTC
CSSSFGLETQYF